This is a list of T cell receptor beta chains from one sample in a study of PD-L1 blockade in urothelial cancer. The repertoire was sequenced with immunoSEQ multiplex PCR; TCRdb's copy has only in-frame clones and lacks some. The sample includes about 45,000 clones, around 88% of them seen just once. The sequencing here drew on PBMCs, taken around atezolizumab (anti-PD-L1) treatment. The receptors stem from an elderly man with urothelial cancer. Each CDR3 is given with its conserved first and last residue. The listing skips clone size in some rows; elsewhere it reads once, few, many or a size class.

clone_size v_call cdr3_length cdr3_aa
NA TRBV5-4 15 CASSTRQGTTGELFF
NA TRBV6-5 14 CATELAGGSDTQYF
once TRBV19 13 CASSQGLGDEQFF
NA TRBV13 17 CASSLVTSGRTTDTQYF
NA TRBV7-9 12 CASSRDLAEAFF
NA TRBV5-1 15 CASSLWGQGNDGYTF
NA TRBV5-1 15 CASGPGTPSMGGYTF
NA TRBV27 14 CASSLTQRTNEQFF
NA TRBV11-2 13 CASSLGQGGGYTF
NA TRBV7-8 17 CASGTGGTSGTFGEQYF
few TRBV13 14 CASSLGQGAYEQYF
few TRBV9 18 CASSVGGSPGGPGNTIYF
NA TRBV18 13 CASSPRAGETQYF
NA TRBV5-4 14 CASSLSQGYYGYTF
NA TRBV6-1 13 CASSNGVRETQYF
NA TRBV29-1 14 CSVGTGTGNSPLHF
NA TRBV2 13 CASSGAGGQPQHF
NA TRBV28 14 CASSIAGSYNEQFF
NA TRBV18 14 CASSPQNVNNEQFF